This T cell receptor (beta chain) was sequenced for a study of control samples from healthy donors and cancer patients. The CDR3 is 14 amino acids. The trim removed 6 bases at V and 1 base at J, leaving 1 base unmatched. Germline CDR1 reads MNHEY; CDR2 reads SVGAGI. Clones were sequenced by immunoSEQ multiplex PCR, and TCRdb holds only the in-frame ones, with some missing. Here the sample spans about 130,000 clones, about 92% being singletons. This receptor was identified in a woman between 50 and 59 years old in good health. This sequence joins TRBV6-5 and TRBJ2-3; TRBD2 aligns across 10 bases. Sequencing used blood. The CDR3 nucleotides read TGTGCCAGCAGCCTAGCGGGAGGCACAGATACGCAGTATTTT. Translation: CASSLAGGTDTQYF.